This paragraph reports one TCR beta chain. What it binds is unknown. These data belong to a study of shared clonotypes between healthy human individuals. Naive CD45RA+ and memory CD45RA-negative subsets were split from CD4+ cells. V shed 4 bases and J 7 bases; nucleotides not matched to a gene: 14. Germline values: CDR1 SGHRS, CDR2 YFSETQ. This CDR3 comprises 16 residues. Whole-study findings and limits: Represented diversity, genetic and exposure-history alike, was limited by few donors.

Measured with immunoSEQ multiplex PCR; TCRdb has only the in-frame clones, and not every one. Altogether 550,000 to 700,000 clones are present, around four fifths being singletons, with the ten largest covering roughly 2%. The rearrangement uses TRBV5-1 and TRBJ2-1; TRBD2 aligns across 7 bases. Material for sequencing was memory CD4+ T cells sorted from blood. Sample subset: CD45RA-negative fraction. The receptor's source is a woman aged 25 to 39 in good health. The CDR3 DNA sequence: TGCGCCAGCAGCCGTACTCGGGCGGGAGTAGGAAATGAGCAGTTCTTC. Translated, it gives CASSRTRAGVGNEQFF.